A single sample gave rise to the 14 T cell receptor beta chains below, sequenced in a study of CD4 T cells in relation to SARS-CoV-2 and coronaviruses. Only in-frame clones appear in the TCRdb table, and some are missing; sequencing was by immunoSEQ multiplex PCR. The profile shows 41,000 or so clones, less than 85% of them singletons. Their antigens remain unidentified. The sample comprised naive CD4+ T cells from PBMCs, cultured in vitro. Subset noted: naive CD4+ T cells isolated by negative enrichment. All receptors derive from an adult with COVID-19.

The CDR3 loop is CSLDRGLYNEQFF. DNA of the CDR3: TGCAGCTTGGACAGGGGTCTTTACAATGAGCAGTTCTTC. The chain combines TRBV29-1 with TRBJ2-1; TRBD1 agrees at 9 bases. Germline CDR1 is SQVTM and CDR2 is ANQGSEA. Losses at the gene ends were 8 bases for V and 4 bases for J; bases not matched to a gene: 6. The CDR3 is 13 residues long.

This clone is a singleton in its sample. The rearrangement joins TRBV29-1 to TRBJ2-1; 7 bases fit TRBD2. J lost 5 bases, V lost 3 bases, and 10 bases had no gene match. Germline values: CDR1 SQVTM, CDR2 ANQGSEA. The CDR3 sequence is 15 residues long. The CDR3: CSVDRVPGLNNEQFF. The CDR3 DNA reads TGCAGCGTTGATCGGGTTCCGGGACTAAACAATGAGCAGTTCTTC.

The chain couples TRBV10-3 to TRBJ2-1, with D hard to call. Germline lookup yields CDR1 ENHRY and CDR2 SYGVKD. CDR3 length: 17 residues. Trimming stripped 4 bases from V and 0 bases from J, with 16 bases between. CDR3 sequence (DNA): TGTGCCATCAGTGTAACTTGGGGTCCCAACTCCTACAATGAGCAGTTCTTC. It yields the protein CAISVTWGPNSYNEQFF.

This sequence joins TRBV6-1 and TRBJ2-3; tentatively, D is TRBD2 (5 bases). The CDR3 has 15 amino acids. V was shortened by 1 base and J by 8 bases, with 16 bases between the two germline ends. Germline-derived CDR1 and CDR2 are MNHNS and SASEGT. The CDR3 nucleotides read TGTGCCAGCAGTGAAGAACCCCGCGTCAGCGGTACGCAGTATTTT. Translation gives CASSEEPRVSGTQYF.

This chain connects TRBV6-6 to TRBJ2-7, with D unresolved. In germline, CDR1 is MNHNY, CDR2 SVGAGI (reference sequence). CDR3 length: 13 residues. V was cut by 6 bases and J by 3 bases, with 12 bases left in between. The CDR3 nucleotides read TGTGCCAGCAGGACTGAAAGGCTCTACGAGCAGTACTTC. This translates into CASRTERLYEQYF.

The rearrangement uses TRBV11-2 and TRBJ2-3; D is unclear. Trimming removed 3 bases at V and 1 base at J, with 8 bases between. The V gene's germline CDR1 is SGHAT and CDR2 FQNNGV. CDR3 length equals 14 residues. The CDR3 sequence: CASSFHSRTDTQYF. The CDR3 bases are TGTGCCAGCAGCTTCCACTCCCGCACAGATACGCAGTATTTT.

The gene calls are TRBV7-9 and TRBJ1-2, with TRBD1 matching 8 bases. This CDR3 spans 15 amino acids. Trimming at V came to 1 base and at J to 2 bases, leaving 3 bases not matched to a gene. In germline, CDR1 is SEHNR, CDR2 FQNEAQ (reference sequence). CDR3 sequence (DNA): TGTGCCAGCAGCTTAGAGTACAGGGGGAACTATGGCTACACCTTC. Protein product: CASSLEYRGNYGYTF.

The chain uses TRBV18 and TRBJ1-4; 7 bases match TRBD1. The CDR3 extends over 13 amino acids. V was clipped by 5 bases and J by 8 bases; unmatched bases: 5. Germline values: CDR1 KGHSH, CDR2 LQKENI. The CDR3 region has the DNA TGTGCCAGCTCAATTGGACAGGAGGAAAAACTGTTTTTT. It yields the protein CASSIGQEEKLFF.

This chain joins TRBV18 and TRBJ1-3; no firm D call. V lost 0 bases to trimming and J lost 3 bases, with 3 bases between them. Germline CDR1 KGHSH, CDR2 LQKENI. This CDR3 is built from 13 residues. CDR3 DNA sequence: TGTGCCAGCTCACCACCAGGTGGAAACACCATATATTTT. It yields the protein CASSPPGGNTIYF.

The V call is TRBV7-3, the J call TRBJ2-3; 7 nucleotides line up with TRBD2. Germline lookup yields CDR1 SGHTA and CDR2 FQGTGA. V gave up 2 bases and J gave up 7 bases; unmatched junction bases: 3. The CDR3 consists of 13 residues. The CDR3 DNA reads as TGTGCCAGCAGCTTAGGGACTACAAATACGCAGTATTTT. This gives the protein CASSLGTTNTQYF. Complete variable domain (other parts from reference TRBV7-3 and TRBJ2-3): GAGVSQTPSNKVTEKGKYVELRCDPISGHTALYWYRQSLGQGPEFLIYFQGTGAADDSGLPNDRFFAVRPEGSVSTLKIQRTERGDSAVYLCASSLGTTNTQYFGPGTRLTVL.

CDR3 sequence (DNA): TGTGCCAGCAGTCACACGCTTGCAGCCAAAAACATTCAGTACTTC. Its protein is CASSHTLAAKNIQYF. The chain combines TRBV27 with TRBJ2-4; D not resolved. CDR3 length: 15 residues. V was pared by 5 bases and J by 0 bases, with 11 bases between. CDR1 is MNHEY, CDR2 SMNVEV, per germline (reference sequence).

The genes are TRBV27 and TRBJ2-1; 7 bases align to TRBD2. After removal of 2 bases from V and 0 bases from J, the junction contained 1 base not matched to a gene. Germline CDR1 reads MNHEY; CDR2 reads SMNVEV (reference sequence). This CDR3 comprises 15 residues. The CDR3 reads CASSLAGVSYNEQFF. CDR3 nucleotide sequence: TGTGCCAGCAGTTTAGCGGGAGTCTCCTACAATGAGCAGTTCTTC.

The chain uses TRBV19 and TRBJ1-1, with 9 bases fitting TRBD1. The V gene's germline CDR1 is LNHDA and CDR2 SQIVND (reference sequence). The J segment lost 1 base and the V segment lost 3 bases, leaving 0 bases of the junction unmatched. CDR3 length equals 14 residues. The CDR3 sequence is CASSMGQGNTEAFF. DNA of the CDR3: TGTGCCAGTAGTATGGGACAGGGGAACACTGAAGCTTTCTTT. The full variable domain, in which reference TRBV19 and TRBJ1-1 provide the parts outside the CDR3, is DGGITQSPKYLFRKEGQNVTLSCEQNLNHDAMYWYRQDPGQGLRLIYYSQIVNDFQKGDIAEGYSVSREKKESFPLTVTSAQKNPTAFYLCASSMGQGNTEAFFGQGTRLTVV.

The chain joins TRBV19 to TRBJ2-3; 8 bases are a match to TRBD2. Losses at the gene ends were 6 bases for V and 1 base for J; bases not matched to a gene: 9. Germline CDR1 reads LNHDA; CDR2 reads SQIVND (reference sequence). There are 16 residues in the CDR3. In DNA form, the CDR3 reads TGTGCCAGTAGGGATTGGTGGCGGGAGGGCACAGATACGCAGTATTTT. Amino acids: CASRDWWREGTDTQYF.